A selection of T cell receptor beta chains follows, all from one sample in a study of lymphopenia after photon versus proton radiotherapy. The method was immunoSEQ multiplex PCR; TCRdb's version includes in-frame clones alone and lacks a portion of them. The sample consists of approximately 47,000 clones, 85% of them appearing once. The source material was peripheral blood, sampled from a patient treated with photon-based radiotherapy. These receptors came from a middle-aged man with gastric cancer. Each CDR3 is given with its conserved first and last residue. A D gene is named only where the DNA matches it firmly. Expanded clones are given a class, and other clones once, few, many or no size at all.

j_gene: TRBJ2-1
v_gene: TRBV6-5
abundance: .
d_gene: .
CDR3nt: TGTGCCAGCAGTTACCTGGGACAAGGATGGGAGCAGTTCTTC
CDR3aa: CASSYLGQGWEQFF

j_gene: TRBJ1-2
v_gene: TRBV4-2
abundance: .
d_gene: .
CDR3nt: TGTGCCAGCAGCCAAGTGCGGACGGGGAACTATGGCTACACCTTC
CDR3aa: CASSQVRTGNYGYTF

j_gene: TRBJ2-5
v_gene: TRBV7-2
abundance: .
d_gene: TRBD1
CDR3nt: TGTGCCAGCAGCGGCAGGGGGCGCAGGGAGACCCAGTACTTC
CDR3aa: CASSGRGRRETQYF

j_gene: TRBJ1-6
v_gene: TRBV19
abundance: .
d_gene: TRBD1
CDR3nt: TGTGCCAGTAGTCCCAAGGGGGCGATGGGTTCACCCCTCCACTTT
CDR3aa: CASSPKGAMGSPLHF

j_gene: TRBJ2-7
v_gene: TRBV7-2
abundance: .
d_gene: TRBD1
CDR3nt: TGTGCCAGCAGCTTAGACAGGGGCCCTAACTACGAGCAGTACTTC
CDR3aa: CASSLDRGPNYEQYF

j_gene: TRBJ2-2
v_gene: TRBV15
abundance: .
d_gene: .
CDR3nt: TGTGCCACCAGCAGAGATGTGGCCGGTCTCGGGGAGCTGTTTTTT
CDR3aa: CATSRDVAGLGELFF

j_gene: TRBJ2-4
v_gene: TRBV19
abundance: .
d_gene: .
CDR3nt: TGTGCCAGTAATGGGGGGGACACGGAGTCGAACATTCAGTACTTC
CDR3aa: CASNGGDTESNIQYF

j_gene: TRBJ1-2
v_gene: TRBV7-9
abundance: .
d_gene: TRBD1
CDR3nt: TGTGCCAGCAGCTTAGAGGGGACAGCGCCCGGCTACACCTTC
CDR3aa: CASSLEGTAPGYTF

j_gene: TRBJ1-1
v_gene: TRBV7-2
abundance: few
d_gene: .
CDR3nt: TGTGCCAGCAGCATGCCGGGACCGAACACTGAAGCTTTCTTT
CDR3aa: CASSMPGPNTEAFF

j_gene: TRBJ2-1
v_gene: TRBV18
abundance: .
d_gene: .
CDR3nt: TGTGCCAGCTCACCTGAAAGCTTGCGCTCCTACAATGAGCAGTTCTTC
CDR3aa: CASSPESLRSYNEQFF

j_gene: TRBJ1-3
v_gene: TRBV11-2
abundance: .
d_gene: TRBD1
CDR3nt: TGTGCCAGCAGCTTTTTGACAGGGCTTGGCTCTGGAAACACCATATATTTT
CDR3aa: CASSFLTGLGSGNTIYF

j_gene: TRBJ1-5
v_gene: TRBV11-2
abundance: .
d_gene: .
CDR3nt: TGTGCCAGCAGCTTATCCCGTGGGGGGGAGGATCAGCCCCAGCATTTT
CDR3aa: CASSLSRGGEDQPQHF

j_gene: TRBJ1-2
v_gene: TRBV7-2
abundance: .
d_gene: .
CDR3nt: TGTGCCAGCAGCCCCCAGGGTGCGACCTATGGCTACACCTTC
CDR3aa: CASSPQGATYGYTF

j_gene: TRBJ2-5
v_gene: TRBV5-1
abundance: once
d_gene: TRBD1
CDR3nt: TGCGCCAGCAGCTTGGCCGGGACAGGGGAGACCCAGTACTTC
CDR3aa: CASSLAGTGETQYF

j_gene: TRBJ2-7
v_gene: TRBV2
abundance: .
d_gene: TRBD2
CDR3nt: TGTGCCAGCAGTGGACTAGCGGGGGTTACGATCTCCTACGAGCAGTACTTC
CDR3aa: CASSGLAGVTISYEQYF

j_gene: TRBJ1-4
v_gene: TRBV7-9
abundance: .
d_gene: .
CDR3nt: TGTGCCAGCAGTAGTCGGGCAGGGGACGAAAAACTGTTTTTT
CDR3aa: CASSSRAGDEKLFF

j_gene: TRBJ1-3
v_gene: TRBV2
abundance: .
d_gene: .
CDR3nt: TGTGCCAGCAGTGTGGGGCAGGGAAACTCTGGAAACACCATATATTTT
CDR3aa: CASSVGQGNSGNTIYF

j_gene: TRBJ1-6
v_gene: TRBV15
abundance: .
d_gene: .
CDR3nt: TGTGCCACCAGCGCCGAGAATTCACCCCTCCACTTT
CDR3aa: CATSAENSPLHF

j_gene: TRBJ1-4
v_gene: TRBV7-9
abundance: .
d_gene: TRBD1
CDR3nt: TGTGCCAGCAGCTTTTCGGGACAGGGTAATGAAAAACTGTTTTTT
CDR3aa: CASSFSGQGNEKLFF

j_gene: TRBJ2-1
v_gene: TRBV9
abundance: once
d_gene: .
CDR3nt: TGTGCCAGCAGCGTGACCGGACTTGCGTCCCATGAGCAGTTCTTC
CDR3aa: CASSVTGLASHEQFF

j_gene: TRBJ2-2
v_gene: TRBV13
abundance: .
d_gene: TRBD1
CDR3nt: TGTGCCAGCAGTACCTGGGGACAGGGGAAAGACGGGGAGCTGTTTTTT
CDR3aa: CASSTWGQGKDGELFF

j_gene: TRBJ2-3
v_gene: TRBV6-1
abundance: .
d_gene: .
CDR3nt: TGTGCCAGCAGTGAGTTCACGGACAGCACAGATACGCAGTATTTT
CDR3aa: CASSEFTDSTDTQYF

j_gene: TRBJ2-3
v_gene: TRBV11-3
abundance: .
d_gene: .
CDR3nt: TGTGCCAGCAGCTTCTCCCCCTCAGGGAACACAGATACGCAGTATTTT
CDR3aa: CASSFSPSGNTDTQYF

j_gene: TRBJ2-5
v_gene: TRBV5-1
abundance: .
d_gene: .
CDR3nt: TGCGCCAGCAGCTTGCAGATCCAAGAGACCCAGTACTTC
CDR3aa: CASSLQIQETQYF

j_gene: TRBJ2-2
v_gene: TRBV7-9
abundance: .
d_gene: TRBD1
CDR3nt: TGTGCCAGCAGCCTTCCGACAGGGGGCTACGGGGAGCTGTTTTTT
CDR3aa: CASSLPTGGYGELFF

j_gene: TRBJ1-4
v_gene: TRBV27
abundance: .
d_gene: .
CDR3nt: TGTGCCAGCAGTTCTGGGAGGGGAGCTAATGAAAAACTGTTTTTT
CDR3aa: CASSSGRGANEKLFF

j_gene: TRBJ2-7
v_gene: TRBV6-5
abundance: once
d_gene: TRBD1
CDR3nt: TGTGCCAGCAGTTACCTAGGCAGGGGGCTGAACGAGCAGTACTTC
CDR3aa: CASSYLGRGLNEQYF

j_gene: TRBJ2-7
v_gene: TRBV2
abundance: .
d_gene: .
CDR3nt: TGTGCCAGCAGCAGGGAGTTGGGCTCCTACGAGCAGTACTTC
CDR3aa: CASSRELGSYEQYF

j_gene: TRBJ2-7
v_gene: TRBV7-2
abundance: .
d_gene: .
CDR3nt: TGTGCCAGCAGCTTAGTCGGCAGCTCCTACGAGCAGTACTTC
CDR3aa: CASSLVGSSYEQYF

j_gene: TRBJ2-1
v_gene: TRBV6-1
abundance: .
d_gene: .
CDR3nt: TGTGCCAGCAGCGGGTATCGGGTTCTGGGCAATGAGCAGTTCTTC
CDR3aa: CASSGYRVLGNEQFF

j_gene: TRBJ1-1
v_gene: TRBV14
abundance: .
d_gene: .
CDR3nt: TGTGCCAGCTCTACAGGGCCGAACACTGAAGCTTTCTTT
CDR3aa: CASSTGPNTEAFF

j_gene: TRBJ1-3
v_gene: TRBV5-6
abundance: few
d_gene: .
CDR3nt: TGTGCCAGCAGCCCGGGGGGATTCTTTTCCTCTGGAAACACCATATATTTT
CDR3aa: CASSPGGFFSSGNTIYF

j_gene: TRBJ2-1
v_gene: TRBV7-9
abundance: .
d_gene: TRBD2
CDR3nt: TGTGCCAGCAGCTTGGGATACACTAGCGGGATGAACAATGAGCAGTTCTTC
CDR3aa: CASSLGYTSGMNNEQFF

j_gene: TRBJ1-1
v_gene: TRBV15
abundance: .
d_gene: TRBD1
CDR3nt: TGTGCCACCAGCAGACCTCCGGGACAGGTTGGCACTGAAGCTTTCTTT
CDR3aa: CATSRPPGQVGTEAFF

j_gene: TRBJ2-1
v_gene: TRBV29-1
abundance: .
d_gene: TRBD1
CDR3nt: TGCAGCGTTGAATGGGACAGGGGGCTTGAGCAGTTCTTC
CDR3aa: CSVEWDRGLEQFF

j_gene: TRBJ1-1
v_gene: TRBV5-1
abundance: .
d_gene: .
CDR3nt: TGCGCCAGCAGCTTGGACAGGGTAGGAGGAACTGAAGCTTTCTTT
CDR3aa: CASSLDRVGGTEAFF

j_gene: TRBJ1-4
v_gene: TRBV9
abundance: .
d_gene: TRBD1
CDR3nt: TGTGCCAGCAGCGCGGGACAGGGTCTCAGTGAAAAACTGTTTTTT
CDR3aa: CASSAGQGLSEKLFF

j_gene: TRBJ2-2
v_gene: TRBV9
abundance: .
d_gene: TRBD2
CDR3nt: TGTGCCAGTAGACGGGGGGTCACCGGGGAGCTGTTTTTT
CDR3aa: CASRRGVTGELFF

j_gene: TRBJ1-1
v_gene: TRBV7-3
abundance: once
d_gene: .
CDR3nt: TGTGCCAGCAGCTCCACCCCGGGCACTGAAGCTTTCTTT
CDR3aa: CASSSTPGTEAFF

j_gene: TRBJ2-7
v_gene: TRBV6-6
abundance: once
d_gene: TRBD2
CDR3nt: TGTGCCAGCAGTTACGTCGCGGGGGGCCTATCGGAGCAGTACTTC
CDR3aa: CASSYVAGGLSEQYF